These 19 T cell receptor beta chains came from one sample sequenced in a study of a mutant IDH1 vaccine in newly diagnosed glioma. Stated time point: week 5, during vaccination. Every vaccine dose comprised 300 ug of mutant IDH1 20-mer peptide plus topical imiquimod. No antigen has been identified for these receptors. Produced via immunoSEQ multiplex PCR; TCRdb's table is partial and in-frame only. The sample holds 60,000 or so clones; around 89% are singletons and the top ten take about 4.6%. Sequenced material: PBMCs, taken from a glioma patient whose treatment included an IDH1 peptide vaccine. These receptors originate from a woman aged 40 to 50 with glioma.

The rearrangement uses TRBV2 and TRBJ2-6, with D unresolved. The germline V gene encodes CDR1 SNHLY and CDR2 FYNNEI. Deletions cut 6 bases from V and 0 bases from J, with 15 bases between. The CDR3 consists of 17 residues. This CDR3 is CASRSRAVFSGANVLTF. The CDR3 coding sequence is TGTGCCAGCAGATCCAGAGCAGTTTTCTCTGGGGCCAACGTCCTGACTTTC.

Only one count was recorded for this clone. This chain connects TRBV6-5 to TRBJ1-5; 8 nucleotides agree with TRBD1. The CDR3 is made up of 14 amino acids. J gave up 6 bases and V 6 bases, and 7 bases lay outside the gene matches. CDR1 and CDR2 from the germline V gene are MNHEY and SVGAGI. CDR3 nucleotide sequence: TGTGCCAGCAGGGACAGGGCCCGCGGTCAGCCCCAGCATTTT. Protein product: CASRDRARGQPQHF.

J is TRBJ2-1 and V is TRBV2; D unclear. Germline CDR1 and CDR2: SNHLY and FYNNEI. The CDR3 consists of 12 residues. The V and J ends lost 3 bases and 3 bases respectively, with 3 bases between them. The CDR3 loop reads CASSDSYNEQFF. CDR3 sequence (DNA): TGTGCCAGCAGTGATAGCTACAATGAGCAGTTCTTC. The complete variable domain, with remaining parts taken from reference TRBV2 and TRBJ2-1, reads EPEVTQTPSHQVTQMGQEVILRCVPISNHLYFYWYRQILGQKVEFLVSFYNNEISEKSEIFDDQFSVERPDGSNFTLKIRSTKLEDSAMYFCASSDSYNEQFFGPGTRLTVL.

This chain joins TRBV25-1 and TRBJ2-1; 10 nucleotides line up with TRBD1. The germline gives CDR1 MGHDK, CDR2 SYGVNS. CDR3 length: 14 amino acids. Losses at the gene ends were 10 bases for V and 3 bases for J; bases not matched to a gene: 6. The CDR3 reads CATTGTGVYNEQFF. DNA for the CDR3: TGTGCCACTACCGGGACAGGGGTCTACAATGAGCAGTTCTTC.

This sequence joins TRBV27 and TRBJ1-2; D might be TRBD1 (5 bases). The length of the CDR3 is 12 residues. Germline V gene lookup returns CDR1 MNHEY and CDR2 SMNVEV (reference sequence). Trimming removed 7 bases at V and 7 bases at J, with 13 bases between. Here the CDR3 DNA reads TGTGCCAGCAAAGGGGTGTCGGTTGGCTACACCTTC. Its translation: CASKGVSVGYTF.

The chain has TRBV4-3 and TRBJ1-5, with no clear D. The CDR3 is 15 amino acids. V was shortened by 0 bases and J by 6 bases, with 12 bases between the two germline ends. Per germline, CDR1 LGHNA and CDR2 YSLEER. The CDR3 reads CASSQEVSYGQPQHF. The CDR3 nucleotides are TGCGCCAGCAGCCAAGAAGTCTCGTATGGTCAGCCCCAGCATTTT.

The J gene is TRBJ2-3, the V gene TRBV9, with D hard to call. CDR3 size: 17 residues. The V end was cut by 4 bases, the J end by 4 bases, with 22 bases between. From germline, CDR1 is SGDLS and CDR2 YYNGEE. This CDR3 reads CASSFESGRRLSDTQYF. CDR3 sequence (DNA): TGTGCCAGCAGCTTCGAGAGTGGGCGGAGACTTTCAGATACGCAGTATTTT.

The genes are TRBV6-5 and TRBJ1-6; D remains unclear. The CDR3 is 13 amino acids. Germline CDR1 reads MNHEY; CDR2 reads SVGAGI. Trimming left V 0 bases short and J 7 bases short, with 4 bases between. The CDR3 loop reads CASSYSMNSPLHF. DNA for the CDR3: TGTGCCAGCAGTTACTCTATGAATTCACCCCTCCACTTT.

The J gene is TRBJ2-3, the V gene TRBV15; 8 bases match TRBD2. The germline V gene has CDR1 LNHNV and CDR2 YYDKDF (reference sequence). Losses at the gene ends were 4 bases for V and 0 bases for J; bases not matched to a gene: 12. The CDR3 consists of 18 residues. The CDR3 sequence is CATSTYIYSGASTDTQYF. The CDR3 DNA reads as TGTGCCACCAGCACCTATATCTATAGCGGGGCTAGCACAGATACGCAGTATTTT.

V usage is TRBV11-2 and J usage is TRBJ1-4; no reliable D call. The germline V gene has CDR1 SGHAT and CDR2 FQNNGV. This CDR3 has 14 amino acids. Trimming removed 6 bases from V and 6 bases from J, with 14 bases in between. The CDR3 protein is CASSQINVYEKLFF. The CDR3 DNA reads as TGTGCCAGCAGTCAAATAAACGTGTATGAAAAACTGTTTTTT.

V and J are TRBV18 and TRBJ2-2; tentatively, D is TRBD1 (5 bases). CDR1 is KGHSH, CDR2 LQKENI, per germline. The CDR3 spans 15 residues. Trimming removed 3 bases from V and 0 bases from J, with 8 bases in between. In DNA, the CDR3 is TGTGCCAGCTCACCGTCCAGGGCGAACACCGGGGAGCTGTTTTTT. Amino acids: CASSPSRANTGELFF. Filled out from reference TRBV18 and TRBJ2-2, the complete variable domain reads NAGVMQNPRHLVRRRGQEARLRCSPMKGHSHVYWYRQLPEEGLKFMVYLQKENIIDESGMPKERFSAEFPKEGPSILRIQQVVRGDSAAYFCASSPSRANTGELFFGEGSRLTVL.

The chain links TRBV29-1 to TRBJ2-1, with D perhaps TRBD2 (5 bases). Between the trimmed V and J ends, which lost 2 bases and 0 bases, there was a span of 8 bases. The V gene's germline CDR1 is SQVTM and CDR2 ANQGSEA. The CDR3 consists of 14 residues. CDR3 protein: CSVESGNSYNEQFF. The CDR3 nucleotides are TGCAGCGTTGAATCGGGGAACTCCTACAATGAGCAGTTCTTC.

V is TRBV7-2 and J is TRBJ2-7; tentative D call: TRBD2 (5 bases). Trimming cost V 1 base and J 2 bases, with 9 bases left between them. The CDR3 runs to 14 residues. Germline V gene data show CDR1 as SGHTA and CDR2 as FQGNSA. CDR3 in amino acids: CASSLGAATYEQYF. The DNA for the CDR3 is TGTGCCAGCAGCTTAGGAGCGGCTACCTACGAGCAGTACTTC.

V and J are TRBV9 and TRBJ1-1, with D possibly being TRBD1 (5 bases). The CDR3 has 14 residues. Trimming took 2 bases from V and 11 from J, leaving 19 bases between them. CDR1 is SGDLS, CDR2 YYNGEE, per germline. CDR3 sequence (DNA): TGTGCCAGCAGCGTGGGGGATAAGGGCAGGGCTGCTTTCTTT. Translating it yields CASSVGDKGRAAFF.

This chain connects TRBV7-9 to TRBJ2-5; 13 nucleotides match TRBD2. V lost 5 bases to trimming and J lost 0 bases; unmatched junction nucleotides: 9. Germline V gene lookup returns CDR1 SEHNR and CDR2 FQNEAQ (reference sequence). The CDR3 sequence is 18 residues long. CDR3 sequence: CASSPGLAGVTYQETQYF. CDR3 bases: TGTGCCAGCAGCCCCGGACTAGCGGGGGTTACGTACCAAGAGACCCAGTACTTC. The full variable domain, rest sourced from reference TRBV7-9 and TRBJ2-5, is DTGVSQNPRHKITKRGQNVTFRCDPISEHNRLYWYRQTLGQGPEFLTYFQNEAQLEKSRLLSDRFSAERPKGSFSTLEIQRTEQGDSAMYLCASSPGLAGVTYQETQYFGPGTRLLVL.

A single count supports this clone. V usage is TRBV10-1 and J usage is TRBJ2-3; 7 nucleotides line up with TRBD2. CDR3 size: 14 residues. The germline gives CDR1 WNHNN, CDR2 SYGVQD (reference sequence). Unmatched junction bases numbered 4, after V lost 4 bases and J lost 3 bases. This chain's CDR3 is CASSGSGITDTQYF. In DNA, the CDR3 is TGCGCCAGCAGTGGGAGCGGGATTACAGATACGCAGTATTTT.

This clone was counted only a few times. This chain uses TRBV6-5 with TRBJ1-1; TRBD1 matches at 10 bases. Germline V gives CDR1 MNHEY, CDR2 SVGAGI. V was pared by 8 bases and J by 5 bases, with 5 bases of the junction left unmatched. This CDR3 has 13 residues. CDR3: CASRGQGGTEAFF. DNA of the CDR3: TGTGCCAGCCGAGGACAGGGGGGGACTGAAGCTTTCTTT.

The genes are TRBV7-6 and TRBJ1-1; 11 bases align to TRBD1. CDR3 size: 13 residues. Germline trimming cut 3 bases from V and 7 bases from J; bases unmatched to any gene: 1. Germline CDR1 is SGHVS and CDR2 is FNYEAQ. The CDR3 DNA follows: TGTGCCAGCAGCTTGGACAGGGGGCTTGAAGCTTTCTTT. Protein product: CASSLDRGLEAFF.

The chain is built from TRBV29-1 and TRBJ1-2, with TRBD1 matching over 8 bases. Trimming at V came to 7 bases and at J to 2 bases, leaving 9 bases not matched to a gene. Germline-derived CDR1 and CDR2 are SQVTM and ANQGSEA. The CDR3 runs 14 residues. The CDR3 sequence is CSADRDRMNYGYTF. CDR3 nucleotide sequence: TGCAGCGCTGACCGGGACAGGATGAACTATGGCTACACCTTC.